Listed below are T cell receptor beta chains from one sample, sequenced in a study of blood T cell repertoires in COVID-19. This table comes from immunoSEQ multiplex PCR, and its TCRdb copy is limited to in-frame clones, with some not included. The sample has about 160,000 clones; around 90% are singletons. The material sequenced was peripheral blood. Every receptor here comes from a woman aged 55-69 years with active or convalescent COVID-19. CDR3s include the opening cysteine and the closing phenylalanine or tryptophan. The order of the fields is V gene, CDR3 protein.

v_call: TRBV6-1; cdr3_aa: CASSEAAVSYNEQFF
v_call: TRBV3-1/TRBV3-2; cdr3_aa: CASSQVPEGGETQYF
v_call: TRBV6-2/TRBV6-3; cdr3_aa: CASSYFVDRENSPLHF
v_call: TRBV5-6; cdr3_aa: CASSVDRGYTF
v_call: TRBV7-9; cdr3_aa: CASSPRGGLNTEAFF
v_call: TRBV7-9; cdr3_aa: CASSRQGVDSGANVLTF
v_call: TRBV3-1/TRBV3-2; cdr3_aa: CASSQGARGGSADTQYF
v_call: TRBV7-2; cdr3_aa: CASSYGQGTYEQYF
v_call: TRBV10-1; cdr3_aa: CASSESKGQTGDSSGNTIYF
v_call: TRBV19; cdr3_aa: CASSENQPVGNEQFF
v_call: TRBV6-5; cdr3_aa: CASSYSGAEGELFF
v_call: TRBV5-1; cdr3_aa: CASRPTENTEAFF
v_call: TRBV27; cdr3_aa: CASSLGTGYNEQFF
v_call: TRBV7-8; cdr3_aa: CASSYRIRDRGTEAFF
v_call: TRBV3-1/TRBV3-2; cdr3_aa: CASSHDSSGANVLTF
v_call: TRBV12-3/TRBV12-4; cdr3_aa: CATGRGSQETQYF
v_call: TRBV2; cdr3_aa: CASRDDGYGVGTGELFF
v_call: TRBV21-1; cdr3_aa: CASSKGCQAYEQYF
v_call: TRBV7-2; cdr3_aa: CASSPQGSAEKLFF
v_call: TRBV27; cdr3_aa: CASRGLAGGPYGDTQYF
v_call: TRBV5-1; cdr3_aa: CASRYTGDGNTIYF
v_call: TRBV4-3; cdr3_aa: CASSQDRLRDTEAFF
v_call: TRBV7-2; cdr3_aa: CASSLGWDSNSPLHF
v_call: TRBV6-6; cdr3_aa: CASSYDGVNGYTF
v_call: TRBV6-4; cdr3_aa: CASSDGLRTAGNTIYF
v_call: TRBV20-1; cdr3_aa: CSAPDGSEAFF
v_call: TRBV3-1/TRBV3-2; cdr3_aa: CASSQSLTGNTEAFF
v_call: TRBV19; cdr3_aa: CASSIPDRGYEQYF
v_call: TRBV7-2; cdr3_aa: CASSLAVTSTYEQYF
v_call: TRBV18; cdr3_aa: CASSPDSGELFF
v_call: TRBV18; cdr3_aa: CASSLDRVKAGEKLFF
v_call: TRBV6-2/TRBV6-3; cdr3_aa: CASSQDTVGANRYGYTF
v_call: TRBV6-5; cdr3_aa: CASSYQRMSGELFF
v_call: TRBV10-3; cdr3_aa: CAHGASGVTNEQFF
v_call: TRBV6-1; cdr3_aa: CASSEDDRDFDEQYF
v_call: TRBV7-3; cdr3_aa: CASSLTALAGDNEQFF
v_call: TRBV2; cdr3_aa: CASSGIRGLLEGYTF
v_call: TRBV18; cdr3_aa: CASSPGTGVMNEQFF
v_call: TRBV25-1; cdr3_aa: CASSGQSGTGAYNEQFF
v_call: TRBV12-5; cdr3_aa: CASGPGYNQPQHF
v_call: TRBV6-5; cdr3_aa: CATGTGSKPQHF
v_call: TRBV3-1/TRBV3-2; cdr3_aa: CASSQGQAGNTEAFF
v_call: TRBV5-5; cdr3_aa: CASSLTGRTGELFF
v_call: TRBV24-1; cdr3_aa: CATSDPGQGIADTQYF